The present T cell receptor (beta chain) was sequenced within a study of T-cell memory formation after mild COVID-19. TCRdb fed the 5' RACE reads into MiXCR, producing one record per CDR3 protein. This table has over a thousand distinct CDR3 sequences, approximately 62% appearing once. The length of the CDR3 is 16 residues. Germline CDR1 and CDR2: MNHNY and SVGAGI (reference sequence). The ends were cut back, 0 bases at V and 2 bases at J, with 8 bases in the middle. The V and J genes are TRBV6-6 and TRBJ1-6, with D hard to call. Specimen: PBMCs or a T cell subset sorted from them (not recorded which). This receptor was obtained from an adult who had mild COVID-19 (a few samples of this study predate the infection). Cell type and time point are not known. This CDR3 reads CASSYSQITYNSPLHF. The CDR3 coding sequence is TGTGCCAGCAGTTACTCGCAGATCACCTATAATTCACCCCTCCACTTT.